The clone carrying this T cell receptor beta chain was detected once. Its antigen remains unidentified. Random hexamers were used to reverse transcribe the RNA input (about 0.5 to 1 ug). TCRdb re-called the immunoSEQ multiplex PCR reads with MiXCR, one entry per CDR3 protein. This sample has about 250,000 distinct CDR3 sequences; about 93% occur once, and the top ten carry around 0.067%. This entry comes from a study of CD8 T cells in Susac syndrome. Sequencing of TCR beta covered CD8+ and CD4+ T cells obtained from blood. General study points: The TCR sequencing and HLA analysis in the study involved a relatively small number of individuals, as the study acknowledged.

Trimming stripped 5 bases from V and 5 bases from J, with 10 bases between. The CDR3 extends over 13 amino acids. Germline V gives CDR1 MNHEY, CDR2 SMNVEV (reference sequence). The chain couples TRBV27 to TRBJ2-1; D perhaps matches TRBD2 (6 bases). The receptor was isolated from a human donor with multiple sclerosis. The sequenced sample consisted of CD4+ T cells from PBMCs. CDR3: CASSMTSDNEQFF. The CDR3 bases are TGTGCCAGCAGTATGACTAGTGACAATGAGCAGTTCTTC.